Here is one T cell receptor (beta chain) with its context. Its antigen is unknown. The method was immunoSEQ multiplex PCR; TCRdb's version includes in-frame clones alone and lacks a portion of them. The sample shows approximately 73,000 clones, roughly 95% of them seen only once. The germline V gene has CDR1 SGHNT and CDR2 YYREEE (reference sequence). The V and J ends lost 4 bases and 3 bases respectively, with 10 bases between them. CDR3 size: 14 residues. This specimen belongs to a study of cytomegalovirus exposure and HLA in healthy donors. Study-level information: Later, an analysis reported that the 110 or so validation repertoires had used the same platform as the approximately 680 first-cohort repertoires.

Whole-study results and caveats: The majority of TCR sequences were rare, yet some public TCRs appeared in many donors. The listing of 150 to 200 TCR beta chains classed them as cytomegalovirus-associated. The classifier reportedly diagnosed cytomegalovirus status with high specificity and sensitivity.

This chain links TRBV5-4 with TRBJ2-2, with D hard to call. The sample was PBMCs. This receptor was obtained from a man aged 18 to 29 in good health and CMV-seronegative. CDR3 residues: CASSPLGDTGELFF. The CDR3 nucleotides read TGTGCCAGCAGCCCCCTTGGAGACACCGGGGAGCTGTTTTTT.